The next 14 T cell receptor beta chains were all read from a single sample in a study of shared clonotypes between healthy human individuals. Sequencing was performed with immunoSEQ multiplex PCR; in TCRdb, only in-frame clones are kept and a portion is missing. The sample records some 1 million clones, approximately 68% being singletons. Material for sequencing was memory CD4+ T cells sorted from blood. Subset noted: CD45RA-negative fraction. These receptors came from a man younger than 35 in good health.

Of note for this clone: At the DNA level, this CDR3 is encoded by other sequences in the same sample as well. This chain connects TRBV11-2 to TRBJ1-4; 9 bases agree with TRBD1. The germline V gene encodes CDR1 SGHAT and CDR2 FQNNGV. The CDR3 totals 14 residues. V lost 5 bases, J lost 5 bases, and 3 bases stayed unmatched. The CDR3 loop is CASSLGTGNEKLFF. The CDR3 nucleotides are TGTGCCAGCAGCCTCGGGACAGGGAATGAAAAACTGTTTTTT.

The rearrangement links TRBV5-5 to TRBJ1-6, with D tentatively TRBD1 (6 bases). Between the trimmed V and J ends, which lost 4 bases and 5 bases, there was a span of 10 bases. The V gene's germline CDR1 is SGHKS and CDR2 YYEKEE (reference sequence). The CDR3 sequence is 14 residues long. This CDR3 is CASSQQGDNSPLHF. The DNA for the CDR3 is TGTGCCAGCAGCCAACAGGGAGATAATTCACCCCTCCACTTT.

V and J are TRBV6-5 and TRBJ1-1; D might be TRBD1 (5 bases). The V gene's germline CDR1 is MNHEY and CDR2 SVGAGI. This CDR3 is built from 13 residues. The ends were cut back, 6 bases at V and 5 bases at J, with 13 bases in the middle. The CDR3 here is CASRQAGRTEAFF. The CDR3 DNA reads as TGTGCCAGCAGGCAAGCAGGGCGAACTGAAGCTTTCTTT.

The rearrangement joins TRBV7-2 to TRBJ1-2, with 7 nucleotides matching TRBD1. The CDR3 consists of 16 residues. The V gene end was trimmed by 4 bases and the J gene end by 2 bases; junction bases not matched to a gene: 10. Per germline, CDR1 SGHTA and CDR2 FQGNSA. CDR3 region: CASSSRSGTANYGYTF. CDR3 DNA: TGTGCCAGCAGCTCACGATCCGGGACAGCAAACTATGGCTACACCTTC.

The chain joins TRBV5-6 to TRBJ2-3, with 8 bases lining up with TRBD1. The CDR3 runs 15 residues. The junction had 13 bases not matched to a gene; V was cut back by 4 bases and J by 9 bases. Looked up from germline, CDR1 is SGHDT and CDR2 is YYEEEE. CDR3 coding DNA: TGTGCCAGCAGCAGAGACAGGGGCCCCTATGGGACGCAGTATTTT. Encoded protein: CASSRDRGPYGTQYF.

This rearrangement joins TRBV11-2 to TRBJ2-1; D is unresolved. The CDR3 has 17 amino acids. The V and J ends lost 0 bases and 5 bases respectively, with 17 bases between them. Germline loops: CDR1 SGHAT, CDR2 FQNNGV. The chain's CDR3 is CASSLDKSRSDNNEQFF. The CDR3 DNA reads as TGTGCCAGCAGCTTAGATAAGAGTAGGTCAGATAACAATGAGCAGTTCTTC.

The chain uses TRBV7-8 and TRBJ2-5; TRBD1 agrees at 9 bases. CDR3 length: 16 amino acids. Germline-derived CDR1 and CDR2 are SGHVS and FQNEAQ. After removal of 3 bases from V and 4 bases from J, the junction contained 9 bases not matched to a gene. The CDR3 region is CASSFLPGTGIETQYF. The CDR3, as DNA: TGTGCCAGCAGCTTTTTACCCGGGACAGGGATAGAGACCCAGTACTTC.

The V gene is TRBV4-3, the J gene TRBJ2-1, with 7 positions matching TRBD2. CDR1 is LGHNA, CDR2 YSLEER, per germline. V gave up 0 bases and J gave up 9 bases; unmatched junction bases: 8. There are 15 residues in the CDR3. This CDR3 reads CASSQEAGLYFEQFF. CDR3 coding DNA: TGCGCCAGCAGCCAAGAAGCGGGACTTTATTTTGAGCAGTTCTTC.

The V gene is TRBV29-1, the J gene TRBJ2-5; D unresolved. Gene TRBJ2-7 matches the end of the DNA better, so the J call may be wrong. The CDR3 sequence is 12 residues long. CDR1 SQVTM and CDR2 ANQGSEA come from the germline V gene. Here the CDR3 reads CSVEDTFYEQYF. In DNA, the CDR3 is TGCAGCGTTGAAGACACCTTCTACGAGCAGTACTTC.

This clone was counted a few times. V gene TRBV6-6 combines with J gene TRBJ2-2; D ambiguous. Germline V gene sequence: CDR1 MNHNY, CDR2 SVGAGI (reference sequence). V lost 5 bases, J lost 0 bases, and 10 bases lay in between. This CDR3 spans 15 amino acids. CDR3 coding DNA: TGTGCCAGCAGTCTGGACCCGACGAACACCGGGGAGCTGTTTTTT. As protein: CASSLDPTNTGELFF.

This chain links TRBV7-8 with TRBJ1-3; no clear D gene. The CDR3 spans 13 residues. The V gene's germline CDR1 is SGHVS and CDR2 FQNEAQ. V gave up 4 bases and J gave up 4 bases, with 8 bases separating them. The CDR3 coding sequence is TGTGCCAGCAGCTCCGTTCTCGGAAACACCATATATTTT. It yields the protein CASSSVLGNTIYF.

Notes on this clone: This same CDR3 is encoded by further DNA sequences in the sample. The chain employs TRBV5-1 and TRBJ2-7, with a weak D call TRBD1 (5 bases). V was trimmed by 4 bases and J by 6 bases, leaving 11 bases between them. Germline V gives CDR1 SGHRS, CDR2 YFSETQ. This CDR3 spans 12 amino acids. CDR3 DNA: TGCGCCAGCAGCCTCAGGGTTGGCGAGCAGTACTTC. Amino acid sequence: CASSLRVGEQYF.

The chain employs TRBV23-1 and TRBJ2-7, with a possible D match to TRBD1 (5 bases). TRBV23-1 is noted as an ORF with a role that remains uncertain. V was clipped by 0 bases and J by 4 bases, with 16 bases between them. This CDR3 contains 16 residues. CDR3 sequence (DNA): TGCGCCAGCAGTCAATCCCGGCAGGGTGTTAGTTACGAGCAGTACTTC. It yields the protein CASSQSRQGVSYEQYF.

The J gene is TRBJ1-1, the V gene TRBV28; the D gene is possibly TRBD1 (5 bases). V shed 6 bases and J shed 9 bases, with 17 bases lying between them. Germline V gene sequence: CDR1 MDHEN, CDR2 SYDVKM. The CDR3 is 13 residues long. In nucleotides, the CDR3 is TGTGCCAGCAGGGATCGACCGGGGGGAAAAGCTTTCTTT. Translating it yields CASRDRPGGKAFF.